This T cell receptor beta chain was obtained from a study of blood T cells in healthy people across ages. Overall study context: Every two T cells gave about one barcoded beta molecule via template switching.

The CDR3 length is 11 residues. Germline loops: CDR1 GTSNPN, CDR2 SVGIG (reference sequence). V was cut by 6 bases and J by 5 bases, with 7 bases left in between. Comments on this clonotype: As yet, its antigen is unknown.

The authors ran a second PCR of about 7 to 11 cycles using a sample-barcoded 5' primer and a J-beta primer mix. All cDNA molecules were each tagged by a template-switch adaptor with 12 random nucleotides. TCRdb re-derived calls from the 5' RACE reads in MiXCR, one entry per CDR3 protein. The sample lists under 800,000 distinct CDR3 sequences; roughly 47% were seen once. Points from the study as a whole: Roughly linear age-related decline in beta diversity appeared, significant by age approximately 41.

This chain links TRBV30 with TRBJ1-4; no reliable D call. Sequenced sample: blood. This receptor was taken from a woman aged 55 to 70 in good health. The CDR3 DNA follows: TGTGCCTGCGCAAGAAATGAAAAACTGTTTTTT. This encodes CACARNEKLFF.